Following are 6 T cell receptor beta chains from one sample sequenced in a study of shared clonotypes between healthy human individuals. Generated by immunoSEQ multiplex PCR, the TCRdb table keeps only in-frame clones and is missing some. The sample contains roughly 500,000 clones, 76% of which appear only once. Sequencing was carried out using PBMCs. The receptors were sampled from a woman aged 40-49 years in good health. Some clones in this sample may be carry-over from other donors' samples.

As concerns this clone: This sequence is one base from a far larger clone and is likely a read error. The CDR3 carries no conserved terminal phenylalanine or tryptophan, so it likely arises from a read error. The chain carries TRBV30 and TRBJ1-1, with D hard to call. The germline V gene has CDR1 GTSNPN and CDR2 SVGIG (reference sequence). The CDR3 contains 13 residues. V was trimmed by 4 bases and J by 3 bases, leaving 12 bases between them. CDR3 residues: CAWNRDLYTEAFS. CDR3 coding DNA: TGTGCCTGGAATCGGGATTTGTACACTGAAGCTTTCTCT.

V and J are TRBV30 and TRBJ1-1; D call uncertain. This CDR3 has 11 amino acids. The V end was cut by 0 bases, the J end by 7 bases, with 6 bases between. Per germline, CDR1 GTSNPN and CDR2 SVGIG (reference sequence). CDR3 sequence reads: CAWSVIREAFF. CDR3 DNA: TGTGCCTGGAGTGTAATCCGTGAAGCTTTCTTT. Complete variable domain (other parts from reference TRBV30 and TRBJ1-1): SQTIHQWPATLVQPVGSPLSLECTVEGTSNPNLYWYRQAAGRGLQLLFYSVGIGQISSEVPQNLSASRPQDRQFILSSKKLLLSDSGFYLCAWSVIREAFFGQGTRLTVV.

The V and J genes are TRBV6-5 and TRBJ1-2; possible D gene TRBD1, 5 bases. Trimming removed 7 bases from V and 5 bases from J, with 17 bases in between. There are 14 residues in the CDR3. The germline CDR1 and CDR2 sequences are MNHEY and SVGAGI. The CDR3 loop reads CASTKGWGGYGYTF. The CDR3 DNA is TGTGCCAGCACCAAGGGGTGGGGCGGGTATGGCTACACCTTC.

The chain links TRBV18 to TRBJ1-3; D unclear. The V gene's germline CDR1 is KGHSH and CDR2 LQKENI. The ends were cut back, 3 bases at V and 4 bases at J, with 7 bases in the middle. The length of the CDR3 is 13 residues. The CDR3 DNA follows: TGTGCCAGCTCACCCTCGGAGGGAAACACCATATATTTT. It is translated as CASSPSEGNTIYF.

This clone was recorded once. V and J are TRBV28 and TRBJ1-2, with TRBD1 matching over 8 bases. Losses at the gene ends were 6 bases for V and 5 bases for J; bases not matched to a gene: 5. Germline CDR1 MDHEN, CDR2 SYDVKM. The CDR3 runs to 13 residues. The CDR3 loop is CASRTGVVYGYTF. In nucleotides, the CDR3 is TGTGCCAGCAGGACAGGGGTCGTTTATGGCTACACCTTC.

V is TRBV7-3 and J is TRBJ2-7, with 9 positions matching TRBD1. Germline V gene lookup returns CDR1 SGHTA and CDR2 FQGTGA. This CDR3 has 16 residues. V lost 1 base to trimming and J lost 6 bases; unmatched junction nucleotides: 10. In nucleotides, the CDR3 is TGTGCCAGCAGCTTAAGCCCGGACAGGGGATCTGGCGAGCAGTACTTC. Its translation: CASSLSPDRGSGEQYF. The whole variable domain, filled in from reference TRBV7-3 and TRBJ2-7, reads GAGVSQTPSNKVTEKGKYVELRCDPISGHTALYWYRQSLGQGPEFLIYFQGTGAADDSGLPNDRFFAVRPEGSVSTLKIQRTERGDSAVYLCASSLSPDRGSGEQYFGPGTRLTVT.